The 32 T cell receptor beta chains below were found in one sample sequenced in a study of OX40 agonist ivuxolimab in advanced cancers. Here immunoSEQ multiplex PCR was the method, and the copy in TCRdb shows in-frame clones only, minus some. The data contain tens of thousands of clones, 85% to 90% of them singletons. The source material was CD4+ or CD8+ T cells sorted from blood, sampled in a trial of the OX40 agonist ivuxolimab. These receptors came from an adult with an advanced solid tumor such as melanoma, head and neck, liver or kidney cancer.

This sequence joins TRBV11-2 and TRBJ2-1; D gene uncertain. Trimming removed 3 bases from V and 8 bases from J, with 17 bases in between. Germline V gene data show CDR1 as SGHAT and CDR2 as FQNNGV. The CDR3 is 15 amino acids. The CDR3: CASSLLVGEVYEQFF. DNA for the CDR3: TGTGCCAGCAGCTTGTTGGTCGGAGAAGTTTATGAGCAGTTCTTC. The complete variable domain, with remaining parts taken from reference TRBV11-2 and TRBJ2-1, reads EAGVAQSPRYKIIEKRQSVAFWCNPISGHATLYWYQQILGQGPKLLIQFQNNGVVDDSQLPKDRFSAERLKGVDSTLKIQPAKLEDSAVYLCASSLLVGEVYEQFFGPGTRLTVL.

The chain carries TRBV9 and TRBJ1-1; no clear D. V was cut by 4 bases and J by 0 bases, with 7 bases left in between. CDR3 size: 13 residues. Germline assignment: CDR1 SGDLS and CDR2 YYNGEE. The chain's CDR3 is CASSRTVNTEAFF. CDR3 DNA sequence: TGTGCCAGCAGCCGGACGGTGAACACTGAAGCTTTCTTT.

V usage is TRBV4-3 and J usage is TRBJ2-7, with 9 bases aligning to TRBD2. The germline V gene encodes CDR1 LGHNA and CDR2 YSLEER. This CDR3 has 17 amino acids. The ends lost 0 bases at V and 2 bases at J; junction bases unmatched: 8. DNA for the CDR3: TGCGCCAGCAGCCAAGATTTTAGCGGGAGTTTCCCCTACGAGCAGTACTTC. This gives the protein CASSQDFSGSFPYEQYF.

In regard to this clone: Distinct nucleotide sequences in the sample also encode this CDR3. The rearrangement joins TRBV28 to TRBJ1-5, with TRBD1 matching 8 bases. There are 15 residues in the CDR3. Trimming took 2 bases from V and 6 from J; bases not matched to a gene: 6. CDR1 is MDHEN, CDR2 SYDVKM, per germline. DNA of the CDR3: TGTGCCAGCAGTTTAGGACAGGGTTTCCGTCAGCCCCAGCATTTT. It codes for CASSLGQGFRQPQHF.

The rearrangement uses TRBV7-9 and TRBJ1-1; perhaps TRBD1 as D (6 bases). The CDR3 runs 16 residues. The germline V gene has CDR1 SEHNR and CDR2 FQNEAQ (reference sequence). Trimming stripped 5 bases from V and 5 bases from J, with 21 bases between. CDR3 coding DNA: TGTGCCAGCAGCCCCTACGAGGGGGGGCGCCGTACTGAAGCTTTCTTT. Amino acids: CASSPYEGGRRTEAFF.

In nucleotides, the CDR3 is TGTGCCAGCAGCGAATTCTCGGGGCCCTTCTACGAGCAGTACTTC. Translated, it gives CASSEFSGPFYEQYF. V and J are TRBV9 and TRBJ2-7; D may match TRBD1 or TRBD2 (5 bases each). Germline CDR1 reads SGDLS; CDR2 reads YYNGEE. The CDR3 runs 15 residues. The V and J ends lost 3 bases and 3 bases respectively, with 16 bases between them. The full variable domain, completed using reference TRBV9 and TRBJ2-7, is DSGVTQTPKHLITATGQRVTLRCSPRSGDLSVYWYQQSLDQGLQFLIQYYNGEERAKGNILERFSAQQFPDLHSELNLSSLELGDSALYFCASSEFSGPFYEQYFGPGTRLTVT.

This chain joins TRBV5-6 and TRBJ2-1, with D unclear. The germline gives CDR1 SGHDT, CDR2 YYEEEE. V lost 2 bases and J lost 8, with 11 bases in between. This CDR3 is 13 amino acids long. Written as DNA, the CDR3 is TGTGCCAGCAGCTTAGTGCCGTCCGATGAGCAGTTCTTC. Its translation: CASSLVPSDEQFF.

The chain is built from TRBV20-1 and TRBJ1-1, with D hard to call. This CDR3 comprises 10 residues. CDR1 DFQATT and CDR2 SNEGSKA come from the germline V gene (reference sequence). V lost 1 base and J lost 11, with 8 bases in between. CDR3 loop: CSARVPWAFF. In nucleotides, the CDR3 is TGCAGTGCTAGAGTCCCTTGGGCTTTCTTT.

The V gene is TRBV4-3, the J gene TRBJ2-2; D possibly corresponds to TRBD1 (6 bases). The germline CDR1 and CDR2 sequences are LGHNA and YSLEER. Trimming removed 5 bases at V and 9 bases at J, with 13 bases between. CDR3 length: 13 residues. CDR3 in amino acids: CASSSGVGRELFF. The CDR3 DNA is TGCGCCAGCAGCTCAGGGGTGGGTAGGGAGCTGTTTTTT.

Here the CDR3 reads CASSASLGGSTDTQYF. As DNA, the CDR3 is TGTGCCAGCAGCGCAAGCTTAGGAGGTAGCACAGATACGCAGTATTTT. This chain links TRBV9 with TRBJ2-3; D perhaps matches TRBD2 (5 bases). The CDR3 has 16 residues. V was clipped by 3 bases and J by 0 bases, with 14 bases between them. Germline CDR1 is SGDLS and CDR2 is YYNGEE.

Here the CDR3 DNA reads TGTGCCAGCAGACGGACGGGGTATAATTCACCCCTCCACTTT. This encodes CASRRTGYNSPLHF. V usage is TRBV27 and J usage is TRBJ1-6; no clear D. Trimming took 6 bases from V and 4 from J, leaving 10 bases between them. CDR3 length equals 14 residues. Looked up from germline, CDR1 is MNHEY and CDR2 is SMNVEV (reference sequence).

The chain is built from TRBV19 and TRBJ1-5, with unresolved D. From germline, CDR1 is LNHDA and CDR2 SQIVND (reference sequence). V shed 3 bases and J shed 5 bases, with 5 bases lying between them. The length of the CDR3 is 12 residues. CDR3 protein: CASSIGYQPQHF. The CDR3 DNA reads TGTGCCAGTAGTATCGGCTATCAGCCCCAGCATTTT.

This chain joins TRBV28 and TRBJ2-7; perhaps TRBD2 as D (8 bases). The CDR3 is 16 amino acids. V lost 2 bases, J lost 3 bases, and 17 bases lay in between. The germline V gene encodes CDR1 MDHEN and CDR2 SYDVKM. The CDR3 sequence: CASSLIGTAGVYEQYF. Written as DNA, the CDR3 is TGTGCCAGCAGTTTAATCGGGACAGCGGGGGTCTACGAGCAGTACTTC.

The DNA for the CDR3 is TGCAGCGTTGGGGACAGGGGACGCGGCTACACCTTC. This encodes CSVGDRGRGYTF. V is TRBV29-1 and J is TRBJ1-2; 10 positions agree with TRBD1. J was trimmed by 8 bases and V by 4 bases; bases with no gene match: 4. The CDR3 length is 12 residues. CDR1 is SQVTM, CDR2 ANQGSEA, per germline.

The genes are TRBV19 and TRBJ1-1, with D tentatively TRBD1 (6 bases). Trimming removed 3 bases at V and 0 bases at J, with 8 bases between. The V gene's germline CDR1 is LNHDA and CDR2 SQIVND (reference sequence). The CDR3 runs to 14 residues. CDR3 bases: TGTGCCAGTAGTATGTACAGGGTGAACACTGAAGCTTTCTTT. Translating gives CASSMYRVNTEAFF. Full variable domain (rest looked up from reference TRBV19 and TRBJ1-1): DGGITQSPKYLFRKEGQNVTLSCEQNLNHDAMYWYRQDPGQGLRLIYYSQIVNDFQKGDIAEGYSVSREKKESFPLTVTSAQKNPTAFYLCASSMYRVNTEAFFGQGTRLTVV.

The chain uses TRBV10-3 and TRBJ1-6, with a possible D match to TRBD1 (6 bases). Germline V gene data show CDR1 as ENHRY and CDR2 as SYGVKD. The CDR3 contains 18 residues. The V end lost 2 bases, the J end lost 0 bases, and 14 bases lay between the germline ends. The CDR3 DNA is TGTGCCATCAGTGAGACCCTGGGGGGGGCCTCCTATAATTCACCCCTCCACTTT. Translating it yields CAISETLGGASYNSPLHF.

This clone occurred once. The rearrangement uses TRBV28 and TRBJ2-3; TRBD1 matches 7 bases. CDR1 MDHEN and CDR2 SYDVKM come from the germline V gene. V gave up 2 bases and J gave up 1 base; unmatched junction bases: 3. The CDR3 is 15 amino acids. CDR3 DNA: TGTGCCAGCAGTTTACGGGGACAGCGCACAGATACGCAGTATTTT. It specifies CASSLRGQRTDTQYF. Full variable domain (remainder filled in from reference TRBV28 and TRBJ2-3): DVKVTQSSRYLVKRTGEKVFLECVQDMDHENMFWYRQDPGLGLRLIYFSYDVKMKEKGDIPEGYSVSREKKERFSLILESASTNQTSMYLCASSLRGQRTDTQYFGPGTRLTVL.

In this sample, this clone turned up once. The chain joins TRBV2 to TRBJ1-1; D may be TRBD1 (5 bases). Germline V CDR1 and CDR2: SNHLY, FYNNEI. Trimming pared 5 bases from V and 2 bases from J, leaving 15 bases between. The CDR3 is made up of 15 amino acids. The CDR3 DNA sequence: TGTGCCAGCAGTCTGGCCGGGACCCACAACACTGAAGCTTTCTTT. It translates to CASSLAGTHNTEAFF. Based on the CDR3 plus reference TRBV2 and TRBJ1-1, the full variable domain is EPEVTQTPSHQVTQMGQEVILRCVPISNHLYFYWYRQILGQKVEFLVSFYNNEISEKSEIFDDQFSVERPDGSNFTLKIRSTKLEDSAMYFCASSLAGTHNTEAFFGQGTRLTVV.

V is TRBV4-2 and J is TRBJ2-1; TRBD2 matches at 11 bases. The CDR3 consists of 16 residues. The V gene's germline CDR1 is LGHNA and CDR2 YNFKEQ. V gave up 0 bases and J gave up 4 bases; unmatched junction bases: 2. The CDR3 reads CASSQEGTSGYNEQFF. The CDR3 nucleotides read TGTGCCAGCAGCCAAGAAGGGACTAGCGGATACAATGAGCAGTTCTTC.

CDR3 in amino acids: CASTRATMNTEAFF. CDR3 bases: TGTGCCAGTACCCGGGCGACCATGAACACTGAAGCTTTCTTT. V gene TRBV19 combines with J gene TRBJ1-1; D remains ambiguous. Germline CDR1 is LNHDA and CDR2 is SQIVND (reference sequence). V lost 7 bases, J lost 0 bases, and 12 bases lay in between. The CDR3 runs 14 residues.

V and J are TRBV4-1 and TRBJ2-3; no firm D call. V gave up 8 bases and J gave up 3 bases, with 21 bases separating them. Germline V gene data show CDR1 as MGHRA and CDR2 as YSYEKL. This CDR3 is 16 amino acids long. The CDR3 region is CASAPKLRATTDTQYF. CDR3 nucleotides: TGCGCCAGCGCCCCCAAGTTAAGGGCAACTACAGATACGCAGTATTTT.

The chain is built from TRBV7-9 and TRBJ1-1; no reliable D call. The V end was cut by 8 bases, the J end by 3 bases, with 13 bases between. The CDR3 covers 13 residues. Germline V CDR1 and CDR2: SEHNR, FQNEAQ (reference sequence). DNA of the CDR3: TGTGCCAGCGGGGTCGGCGTGGACACTGAAGCTTTCTTT. It yields the protein CASGVGVDTEAFF.

The V gene is TRBV11-3, the J gene TRBJ2-3; D not resolved. Trimming left V 1 base short and J 0 bases short, with 14 bases between. Germline V gene data show CDR1 as SGHNT and CDR2 as YENEEA. The length of the CDR3 is 17 residues. CDR3 loop: CASSLGAELTSTDTQYF. Here the CDR3 DNA reads TGTGCCAGCAGCTTAGGGGCAGAGCTGACTAGCACAGATACGCAGTATTTT.

This sequence joins TRBV27 and TRBJ2-7, with 8 bases matching TRBD2. CDR3 length: 15 residues. Germline V gene lookup returns CDR1 MNHEY and CDR2 SMNVEV (reference sequence). The V segment lost 4 bases and the J segment 5 bases; nucleotides outside the gene matches: 10. The CDR3 region has the DNA TGTGCCAGCAGTTCCCCAGGAGCGGGAGTTCACGAGCAGTACTTC. Translated: CASSSPGAGVHEQYF.

The genes are TRBV5-1 and TRBJ1-1, with TRBD1 as a possible D gene (5 bases). The germline gives CDR1 SGHRS, CDR2 YFSETQ. This CDR3 comprises 13 residues. The V gene lost 4 bases and the J gene lost 6 bases, with 13 bases spanning the gap. As DNA, the CDR3 is TGCGCCAGCAGCCCTCCAGGGTTGCCTGAAGCTTTCTTT. Translating gives CASSPPGLPEAFF.

V gene TRBV30 combines with J gene TRBJ2-7; D is unresolved. Germline loops: CDR1 GTSNPN, CDR2 SVGIG (reference sequence). V gave up 2 bases and J gave up 3 bases, with 8 bases separating them. This CDR3 spans 12 amino acids. The CDR3 bases are TGTGCCTGGAGTAGCTTGAACTACGAGCAGTACTTC. Amino acids: CAWSSLNYEQYF.

V and J are TRBV4-2 and TRBJ2-2; TRBD1 aligns across 10 bases. The CDR3 is 17 residues long. CDR1 LGHNA and CDR2 YNFKEQ come from the germline V gene. Unmatched junction bases numbered 6, after V lost 2 bases and J lost 3 bases. CDR3 in DNA: TGTGCCAGCAGCCAATCGGACAGGGGGTATGACACCGGGGAGCTGTTTTTT. This translates into CASSQSDRGYDTGELFF.

The rearrangement joins TRBV28 to TRBJ2-7, with 7 positions matching TRBD1. V lost 1 base, J lost 6 bases, and 6 bases stayed unmatched. Germline CDR1 and CDR2: MDHEN and SYDVKM. The CDR3 totals 14 residues. The CDR3 region has the DNA TGTGCCAGCAGTTTATCGAGGGGGCTTAGCGAGCAGTACTTC. As protein: CASSLSRGLSEQYF.

J is TRBJ1-1 and V is TRBV7-9; TRBD1 matches at 9 bases. CDR1 SEHNR and CDR2 FQNEAQ come from the germline V gene (reference sequence). V was clipped by 5 bases and J by 5 bases; unmatched bases: 6. The CDR3 has 14 amino acids. CDR3 loop: CASSQGQGWTEAFF. The CDR3 bases are TGTGCCAGCAGCCAGGGACAGGGCTGGACTGAAGCTTTCTTT.

This rearrangement joins TRBV4-3 to TRBJ2-1; maybe TRBD2 (6 bases). V was shortened by 0 bases and J by 4 bases, with 10 bases between the two germline ends. CDR1 LGHNA and CDR2 YSLEER come from the germline V gene. This CDR3 spans 15 amino acids. CDR3 amino acids: CASSQDRDFYNEQFF. The DNA for the CDR3 is TGCGCCAGCAGCCAAGATCGGGACTTTTACAATGAGCAGTTCTTC.

The chain is built from TRBV7-9 and TRBJ2-1; D is unclear. The CDR3 consists of 11 residues. Deletions cut 4 bases from V and 13 bases from J, with 11 bases between. Germline assignment: CDR1 SEHNR and CDR2 FQNEAQ (reference sequence). CDR3 DNA sequence: TGTGCCAGCAGCTATTACCTACGACAGTTCTTC. The encoded protein is CASSYYLRQFF.

The genes are TRBV11-2 and TRBJ2-1, with unresolved D. The CDR3 sequence is 18 residues long. V was pared by 5 bases and J by 0 bases, with 20 bases between. CDR1 and CDR2 (germline): SGHAT, FQNNGV. In DNA form, the CDR3 reads TGTGCCAGCAGCACCCCGGTAGGGCAGGCGAGCTCCTACAATGAGCAGTTCTTC. This sequence encodes CASSTPVGQASSYNEQFF.